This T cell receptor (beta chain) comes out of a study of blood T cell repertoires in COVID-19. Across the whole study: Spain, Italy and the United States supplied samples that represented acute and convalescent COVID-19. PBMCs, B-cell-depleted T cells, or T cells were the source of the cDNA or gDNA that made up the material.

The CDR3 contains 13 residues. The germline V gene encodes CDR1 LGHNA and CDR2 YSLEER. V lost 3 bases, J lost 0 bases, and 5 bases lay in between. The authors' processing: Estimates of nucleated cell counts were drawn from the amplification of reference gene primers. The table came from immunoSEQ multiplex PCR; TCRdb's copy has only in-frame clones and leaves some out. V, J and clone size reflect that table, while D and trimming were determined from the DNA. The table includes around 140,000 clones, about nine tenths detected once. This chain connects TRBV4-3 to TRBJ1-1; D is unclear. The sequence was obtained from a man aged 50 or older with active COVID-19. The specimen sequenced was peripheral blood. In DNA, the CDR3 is TGCGCCAGCAGCCAGCTAATGAACACTGAAGCTTTCTTT. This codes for CASSQLMNTEAFF.